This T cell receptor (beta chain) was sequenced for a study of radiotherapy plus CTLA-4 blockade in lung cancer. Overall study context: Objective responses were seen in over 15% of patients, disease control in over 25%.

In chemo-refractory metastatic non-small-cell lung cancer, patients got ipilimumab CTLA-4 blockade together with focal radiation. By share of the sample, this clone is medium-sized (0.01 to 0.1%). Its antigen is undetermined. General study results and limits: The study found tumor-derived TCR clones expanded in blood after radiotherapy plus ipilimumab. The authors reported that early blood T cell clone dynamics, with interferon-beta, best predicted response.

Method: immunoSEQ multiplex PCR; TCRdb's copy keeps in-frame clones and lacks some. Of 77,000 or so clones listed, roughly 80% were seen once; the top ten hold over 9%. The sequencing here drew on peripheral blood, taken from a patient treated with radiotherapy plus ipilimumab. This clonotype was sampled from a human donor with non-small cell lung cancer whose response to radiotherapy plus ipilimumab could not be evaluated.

CDR3 sequence (DNA): TGTGCCAGTAGTACCAGGGACAGGGGGTTCTACGAGCAGTACTTC. Protein sequence: CASSTRDRGFYEQYF. V is TRBV19 and J is TRBJ2-7; 11 bases are a match to TRBD1. The J segment lost 3 bases and the V segment lost 4 bases, leaving 5 bases of the junction unmatched. Germline V gene sequence: CDR1 LNHDA, CDR2 SQIVND (reference sequence). CDR3 length: 15 amino acids.